This T cell receptor beta chain derives from a study of blood T cell repertoires in COVID-19. Study context: The cDNA or gDNA used as material had been derived from T cells, B-cell-depleted T cells, or PBMCs.

CDR1 is MNHNY, CDR2 SVGAGI, per germline (reference sequence). The V and J ends lost 2 bases and 4 bases respectively, with 17 bases between them. The CDR3 sequence is 16 residues long. This table comes from immunoSEQ multiplex PCR, and its TCRdb copy is limited to in-frame clones, with some not included. The data contain 80,000 to 100,000 clones, roughly 86% of them seen just once; the ten biggest clones take up 9% to 12%. The receptor's source is a middle-aged man with acute or convalescent COVID-19. The J gene is TRBJ1-2, the V gene TRBV6-6; TRBD1 is a possible D gene (6 bases). Sequenced material: peripheral blood. In DNA, the CDR3 is TGTGCCAGCAGTTACATTGGTGCAGGGGTAGGCTATGGCTACACCTTC. Translating gives CASSYIGAGVGYGYTF.